This TCR beta chain was profiled in a study of human T cells and chemical hapten exposure. The study, taken as a whole, reports: Sensitizing with DPC caused no change in TCRs above 1 in 1000 frequency.

As the library was built, unique molecular identifiers were attached to individual cDNA molecules. TCRdb re-derived calls from the RACE reads in MiXCR, one entry per CDR3 protein. The sample has some 65,000 distinct CDR3 sequences, about 6% seen once. To note about this clonotype: Its antigen is not known.

V was cut by 7 bases and J by 0 bases, with 13 bases left in between. The CDR3 contains 15 residues. Germline CDR1 reads MNHEY; CDR2 reads SVGEGT. The time point here: healthy volunteer bleed at 6 weeks. The total RNA was obtained from whole blood that was not fractionated. This chain links TRBV6-2 or TRBV6-3 with TRBJ1-5; D is possibly TRBD1 (5 bases). This sequence was found in a female donor in good health. Some clones in this sample may be carry-over from other donors' samples. Sequencing used whole blood. The CDR3 loop reads CASTYDSLSNQPQHF. The CDR3 DNA reads as TGTGCCAGCACCTACGACAGCCTTAGCAATCAGCCCCAGCATTTT.